These T cell receptor beta chains were read from a single sample in a study of CD8 T cells in ankylosing spondylitis. TCRdb itself ran the 5' RACE reads through MiXCR, one entry per CDR3 protein. The sample lists roughly 490,000 distinct CDR3 sequences, approximately 5% seen once, with roughly 3.3% in the top ten. The specimen sequenced was blood, either unsorted or a sorted T cell fraction (not recorded which). These receptor sequences come from a male donor with ankylosing spondylitis. Both conserved end residues are part of each CDR3. The D gene is left open where the match is weak. A clone size is listed for some rows: how often the clone was seen (once, few, many), or a class if it is expanded.

V	D	J	size	DNA	CDR3
TRBV7-3	-	TRBJ2-3	many	TGTGCCAGCAGCCCTCAGCGGTACAGCACAGATACGCAGTATTTT	CASSPQRYSTDTQYF
TRBV19	-	TRBJ2-2	-	TGTGCCAGTAGTATGGCCCTAGGAGGGGTCGGGGAGCTGTTTTTT	CASSMALGGVGELFF
TRBV28	TRBD1	TRBJ1-1	many	TGTGCCTGCCGAACAGGGGATTACCGTGCGAGAGAAGCTTTCTTT	CACRTGDYRAREAFF
TRBV14	-	TRBJ2-4	many	TGTGCCAGCAGCCAGGGAAGCCGTTACGGCATTCAGTACTTC	CASSQGSRYGIQYF
TRBV6-5	-	TRBJ1-4	many	TGTGCCAGCAGTTACTCGAACTTTCAGGAAAAACTGTTTTTT	CASSYSNFQEKLFF
TRBV7-6	-	TRBJ2-5	few	TGTGCCAGCAGCTTAGAGGGTAGAGGAGGCCAGGGAGAGACCCAGTACTTC	CASSLEGRGGQGETQYF
TRBV20-1	-	TRBJ2-7	-	TGCAGTGCTACCTCGTCGGGCCCCTACGAGCAGTACTTC	CSATSSGPYEQYF
TRBV11-2	-	TRBJ2-7	few	TGTGCCAGCAGCCCCGGTGGGACTGGTATAGGGGAGCAGTACTTC	CASSPGGTGIGEQYF
TRBV6-2/TRBV6-3	-	TRBJ2-1	few	TGTGCCAGCAGTTACTCGTTCTCTTTGAATGAGCAGTTCTTC	CASSYSFSLNEQFF
TRBV27	-	TRBJ2-5	many	TGTGCCAGCAGTTTCATGACAGGAGAGACCCAGTACTTC	CASSFMTGETQYF
TRBV4-3	TRBD1	TRBJ2-1	many	TGCGCCAGCAGCCTACAGATAGGACAGGGGGCCGTGAGTGAGCAGTTCTTC	CASSLQIGQGAVSEQFF
TRBV6-2/TRBV6-3	-	TRBJ1-4	many	TGTGCCAGCAGGCGACGGACCGCCGATGAAAAACTGTTTTTT	CASRRRTADEKLFF
TRBV4-3	-	TRBJ2-5	many	TGCGCCAGCAGCAGGGACCTTGACGATCAAGAGACCCAGTACTTC	CASSRDLDDQETQYF